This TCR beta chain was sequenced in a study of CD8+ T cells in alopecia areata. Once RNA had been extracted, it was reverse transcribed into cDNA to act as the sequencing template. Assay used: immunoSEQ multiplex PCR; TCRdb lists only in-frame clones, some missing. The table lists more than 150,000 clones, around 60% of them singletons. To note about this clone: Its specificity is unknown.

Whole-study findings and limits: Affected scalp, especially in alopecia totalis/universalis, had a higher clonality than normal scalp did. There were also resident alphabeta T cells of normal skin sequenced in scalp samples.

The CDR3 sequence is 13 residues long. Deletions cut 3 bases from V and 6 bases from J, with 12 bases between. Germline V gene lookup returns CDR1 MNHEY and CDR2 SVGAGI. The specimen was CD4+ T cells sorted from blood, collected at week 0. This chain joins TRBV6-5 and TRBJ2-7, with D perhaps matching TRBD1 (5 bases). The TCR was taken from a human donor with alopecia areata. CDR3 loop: CASSYQGWGEQYF. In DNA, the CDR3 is TGTGCCAGCAGTTATCAGGGCTGGGGCGAGCAGTACTTC.